This TCR beta chain was sequenced for a study of liver allograft versus peripheral blood T cells. Study-wide context: The study compared liver allograft T cell receptor repertoires against peripheral blood repertoires of liver transplant recipients.

Notes on the study in general: According to reports, the T cell receptor repertoires inside liver allografts differed from those in peripheral blood.

This clonotype qualifies as medium-sized (0.01 to 0.1%). Its antigen remains unknown. Each CDR3 protein gets one entry after TCRdb re-called the reads with MiXCR. The sample records some 8,500 distinct CDR3 sequences, 15% being singletons. This sequence was found in a human patient who had a liver transplant. Some T cells may have come from the graft donor.

DNA of the CDR3: TGTGCCAGCAATAAAGGGCAGGGAACTAATGAAAAACTGTTTTTT. It encodes CASNKGQGTNEKLFF. V gene TRBV7-9 combines with J gene TRBJ1-4, with a tentative D call TRBD1 (5 bases). V was shortened by 7 bases and J by 1 base, with 13 bases between the two germline ends. This CDR3 region has 15 residues. The germline CDR1 and CDR2 sequences are SEHNR and FQNEAQ (reference sequence).